Listed here are 23 T cell receptor beta chains from one sample, sequenced in a study of patients and donors after allogeneic stem cell transplantation (dated by TCRdb to about 2020). The method behind the library was RT-PCR. TCRdb shows the sequencer as NextSeq 550. TCRdb itself trimmed the public reads at Q25 with fastp, ran MiXCR and retained productive beta chains. Rows are combined by CDR3 protein, so each entry shows the most common genes and DNA. The sample table holds fewer than 500,000 distinct CDR3 sequences, of which 16% were seen once. Less than 8.5% of the sample lies in the top ten. Material: blood, either unsorted or a sorted T cell fraction (not recorded which). The receptors shown here come from a human donor who was either an allogeneic HSCT recipient or a stem cell or donor lymphocyte infusion donor (not recorded which). It is not recorded whose cells these are; they may come from a transplant donor.

This clonotype has ten or more counts. The chain joins TRBV28 to TRBJ2-7, with 8 bases aligning to TRBD1. J lost 6 bases, V lost 2 bases, and 6 bases had no gene match. The CDR3 is 14 amino acids. Germline loops: CDR1 MDHEN, CDR2 SYDVKM. CDR3 nucleotides: TGTGCCAGCAGTTTAGGGACAGGTCTGAGCGAGCAGTACTTC. It codes for CASSLGTGLSEQYF.

The sample holds many counts of this clonotype. The V gene is TRBV10-3, the J gene TRBJ2-6; D uncertain. Germline CDR1 ENHRY, CDR2 SYGVKD. This CDR3 spans 13 amino acids. Trimming shortened V by 10 bases and J by 0 bases, and 7 bases separated the two germline ends. The CDR3 DNA follows: TGTGCCAGTCATAGCTCTGGGGCCAACGTCCTGACTTTC. This encodes CASHSSGANVLTF.

This clonotype has at least ten counts. V is TRBV12-3 or TRBV12-4 and J is TRBJ2-5; no clear D. This CDR3 is 12 amino acids long. Trimming removed 2 bases at V and 5 bases at J, with 6 bases between. CDR3 nucleotide sequence: TGTGCCAGCAGTTTAATGTCGGAGACCCAGTACTTC. Its protein product is CASSLMSETQYF.

Many counts were recorded for this clonotype. The chain recombines TRBV12-3 or TRBV12-4 with TRBJ1-6; possible D gene TRBD1, 5 bases. V lost 5 bases, J lost 7 bases, and 15 bases lay in between. This CDR3 is built from 15 residues. CDR3 region: CASSTTGTGNSPLHF. For the CDR3, the DNA is TGTGCCAGCAGTACCACCGGGACGGGCAATTCACCCCTCCACTTT.

The sample holds a few counts of this clonotype. The chain combines TRBV6-1 with TRBJ2-3; no clear D gene. This CDR3 comprises 15 residues. Germline-derived CDR1 and CDR2 are MNHNS and SASEGT. V lost 0 bases, J lost 2 bases, and 9 bases lay in between. DNA of the CDR3: TGTGCCAGCAGTGAAGCGCTGAGCGACACAGATACGCAGTATTTT. Translated, it gives CASSEALSDTDTQYF.

The chain uses TRBV6-1 and TRBJ1-1, with a possible D match to TRBD1 (5 bases). V shed 6 bases and J shed 4 bases, with 12 bases lying between them. This CDR3 is built from 13 residues. CDR1 MNHNS and CDR2 SASEGT come from the germline V gene. The CDR3 region has the DNA TGTGCCAGCAGGTGGTCAGGGAGCACTGAAGCTTTCTTT. Protein sequence: CASRWSGSTEAFF.

The chain links TRBV12-3 or TRBV12-4 to TRBJ1-3, with D perhaps TRBD1 (5 bases). V lost 7 bases and J 4 bases, leaving 17 bases between the germline ends. This CDR3 spans 15 amino acids. The CDR3 DNA reads as TGTGCCAGCATTGGTGGGGGACTCCGGGGAAACACCATATATTTT. The encoded protein is CASIGGGLRGNTIYF.

The rearrangement uses TRBV4-3 and TRBJ1-5, with D possibly being TRBD1 (5 bases). Trimming took off 3 bases at V and 2 bases at J, with 14 bases between the two ends. The CDR3 loop spans 16 amino acids. Per germline, CDR1 LGHNA and CDR2 YSLEER. CDR3 coding DNA: TGCGCCAGCAGCCAGGTCTTGGGGGGGGGCAATCAGCCCCAGCATTTT. Its translation: CASSQVLGGGNQPQHF.

This clonotype came up a few times. The V and J genes are TRBV7-2 and TRBJ1-3; D not certain. This CDR3 has 16 amino acids. Between the trimmed V and J ends, which lost 1 base and 0 bases, there was a span of 10 bases. Germline loops: CDR1 SGHTA, CDR2 FQGNSA. CDR3 nucleotides: TGTGCCAGCAGCTTAGGGATCAGCCTCTCTGGAAACACCATATATTTT. It is translated as CASSLGISLSGNTIYF.

This chain connects TRBV20-1 to TRBJ2-5; 8 nucleotides align to TRBD2. The ends lost 1 base at V and 1 base at J; junction bases unmatched: 5. CDR1 DFQATT and CDR2 SNEGSKA come from the germline V gene (reference sequence). There are 15 residues in the CDR3. Here the CDR3 DNA reads TGCAGTGCTAGAGCAAAGCGGGGGCCCCAAGAGACCCAGTACTTC. It yields the protein CSARAKRGPQETQYF.

This clonotype has a handful of counts. The chain combines TRBV12-5 with TRBJ1-5; D unclear. Germline V gene sequence: CDR1 LGHNT, CDR2 FRNRAP. The length of the CDR3 is 14 residues. Trimming took off 7 bases at V and 0 bases at J, with 10 bases between the two ends. The DNA for the CDR3 is TGTGCTAGTGCCGGGCACTATAGCAATCAGCCCCAGCATTTT. This codes for CASAGHYSNQPQHF.

This clonotype was counted only a few times. The rearrangement links TRBV20-1 to TRBJ2-2; 9 bases align to TRBD2. Germline CDR1 is DFQATT and CDR2 is SNEGSKA (reference sequence). The V segment lost 6 bases and the J segment 4 bases; nucleotides outside the gene matches: 9. This CDR3 has 15 residues. The CDR3 bases are TGCAGTGCCACCGCCAGCGGGGGGTTCACCGGGGAGCTGTTTTTT. Protein product: CSATASGGFTGELFF.

This clonotype appeared a few times. The rearrangement links TRBV2 to TRBJ2-1, with TRBD2 matching over 15 bases. CDR3 length equals 16 residues. From germline, CDR1 is SNHLY and CDR2 FYNNEI. The V and J ends lost 6 bases and 10 bases, in that order; junction bases with no gene match: 10. The CDR3: CASRNGLAGGWKEQFF. The CDR3 DNA is TGTGCCAGCAGAAACGGACTAGCGGGAGGGTGGAAAGAGCAGTTCTTC.

The V and J genes are TRBV7-3 and TRBJ2-5, with D unresolved. V lost 4 bases and J lost 2, with 8 bases in between. Germline loops: CDR1 SGHTA, CDR2 FQGTGA. CDR3 length equals 13 residues. CDR3 in amino acids: CASSSDGQETQYF. CDR3 coding DNA: TGTGCCAGCAGCTCTGACGGGCAAGAGACCCAGTACTTC.

The chain employs TRBV2 and TRBJ2-1; D unresolved. V lost 9 bases and J 8 bases, leaving 17 bases between the germline ends. CDR3 length: 13 residues. CDR1 and CDR2 (germline): SNHLY, FYNNEI. CDR3 amino acids: CASSFQWSDEQFF. Here the CDR3 DNA reads TGTGCCAGTTCATTTCAATGGAGCGATGAGCAGTTCTTC.

In its sample, this clonotype was seen a few times. This chain joins TRBV29-1 and TRBJ1-1; TRBD1 is a possible D gene (5 bases). The CDR3 is 14 residues long. Germline CDR1 reads SQVTM; CDR2 reads ANQGSEA. V was shortened by 5 bases and J by 0 bases, with 13 bases between the two germline ends. CDR3 region: CSVNTDSLNTEAFF. The CDR3 region has the DNA TGCAGCGTTAATACCGACAGCCTGAACACTGAAGCTTTCTTT. The variable domain in full, with the rest retrieved from reference TRBV29-1 and TRBJ1-1, is SAVISQKPSRDICQRGTSLTIQCQVDSQVTMMFWYRQQPGQSLTLIATANQGSEATYESGFVIDKFPISRPNLTFSTLTVSNMSPEDSSIYLCSVNTDSLNTEAFFGQGTRLTVV.

This chain uses TRBV4-1 with TRBJ2-7; D gene uncertain. Germline V CDR1 and CDR2: MGHRA, YSYEKL. V was trimmed by 1 base and J by 6 bases, leaving 10 bases between them. This CDR3 is 13 amino acids long. The CDR3 DNA sequence: TGCGCCAGCAGCCAAGCACGGGCGAGCGAGCAGTACTTC. Its translation is CASSQARASEQYF.

This clonotype was seen repeatedly, ten times or more. The chain carries TRBV10-3 and TRBJ2-7; a weak D match, TRBD1 (5 bases). The germline V gene encodes CDR1 ENHRY and CDR2 SYGVKD. The CDR3 is made up of 14 amino acids. The germline V and J ends were trimmed by 0 bases and 0 bases, with 6 bases remaining between them. In DNA, the CDR3 is TGTGCCATCAGTGAGTCAAGGGGCTCCTACGAGCAGTACTTC. It yields the protein CAISESRGSYEQYF.

In its sample, this clonotype was seen a few times. This CDR3 is CSASPRAGGPDTQYF. Here the CDR3 DNA reads TGCAGTGCGTCTCCTCGAGCGGGGGGCCCAGATACGCAGTATTTT. This chain links TRBV20-1 with TRBJ2-3; 9 bases agree with TRBD2. The CDR3 consists of 15 residues. Germline V gene lookup returns CDR1 DFQATT and CDR2 SNEGSKA (reference sequence). With 6 bases clipped from V and 4 bases from J, the junction kept 11 bases outside the gene matches.

The genes are TRBV25-1 and TRBJ2-5, with 15 bases matching TRBD2. Germline CDR1 is MGHDK and CDR2 is SYGVNS. This CDR3 is built from 14 residues. The V gene end was trimmed by 7 bases and the J gene end by 6 bases; junction bases not matched to a gene: 3. The CDR3 loop is CASTGLAGGKTQYF. In nucleotides, the CDR3 is TGTGCCAGCACGGGACTAGCGGGGGGTAAGACCCAGTACTTC.

DNA for the CDR3: TGTGCCAGCAGCCTCACCCCGACCAATGGCTACACCTTC. Amino acids: CASSLTPTNGYTF. The genes are TRBV12-3 or TRBV12-4 and TRBJ1-2; the D is unclear. This CDR3 has 13 amino acids. The ends were cut back, 6 bases at V and 6 bases at J, with 14 bases in the middle.

The V call is TRBV7-9, the J call TRBJ1-4, with TRBD1 identical over 9 bases. Germline values: CDR1 SEHNR, CDR2 FQNEAQ (reference sequence). This CDR3 is built from 14 residues. With V trimmed by 5 bases and J by 7 bases, 5 bases remained unmatched. CDR3 residues: CASSLKDRGEKLFF. CDR3 sequence (DNA): TGTGCCAGCAGCCTAAAGGACAGGGGTGAAAAACTGTTTTTT.

This clonotype showed up just a few times. The chain combines TRBV9 with TRBJ2-3; a possible D gene is TRBD2 (6 bases). The CDR3 totals 12 residues. The germline V gene encodes CDR1 SGDLS and CDR2 YYNGEE. V lost 0 bases, J lost 8 bases, and 7 bases lay in between. The CDR3 sequence is CASSVVGGTQYF. The CDR3, as DNA: TGTGCCAGCAGCGTAGTGGGGGGTACGCAGTATTTT.